This TCR beta chain was captured by sequencing in a study of T cells expressing NK-cell markers. Study at large: Sorted CD3+CD56-NKG2C+, CD3+CD56+NKG2C+ and CD3+CD56+NKG2C- T cells supplied the TCR beta repertoires. Eight donors were sequenced, of whom seven were HCMV-seropositive, while the remaining one was HCMV-seronegative.

The CDR3 sequence is 16 residues long. Germline V gene sequence: CDR1 MGHDK, CDR2 SYGVNS. A remark on this clonotype: Its antigen is unknown.

One entry per CDR3 protein, without DNA, is what TCRdb gives after re-calling the 5' RACE reads. The sample's table shows over 350,000 distinct CDR3 sequences. Study outcomes and limitations: In a handful of donors, dominant clonotypes made up about 28.3-60.1% of CD3+CD56-NKG2C+ cells.

This TCR was sampled from a woman between 50 and 59 years old in good health. The V call is TRBV25-1, the J call TRBJ2-3; TCRdb indicates TRBD1, and absent DNA this call remains unverified. Sequenced sample: blood T cells: a sorted CD56 or NKG2C T cell subset, CD4+ or CD8+ T cells, or bulk PBMC T cells (not recorded which). CDR3 sequence: CASSEYAGVGTDTQYF.